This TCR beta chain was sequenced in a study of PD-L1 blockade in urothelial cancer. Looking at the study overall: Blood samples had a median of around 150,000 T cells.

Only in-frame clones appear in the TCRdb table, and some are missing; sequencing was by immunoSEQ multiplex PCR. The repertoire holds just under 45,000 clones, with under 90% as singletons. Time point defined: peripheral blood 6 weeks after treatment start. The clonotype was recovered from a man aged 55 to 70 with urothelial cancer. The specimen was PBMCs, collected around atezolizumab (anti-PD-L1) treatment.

The CDR3 is CASRPAGTNEKLFF. The CDR3 bases are TGTGCCAGCAGGCCCGCCGGGACTAATGAAAAACTGTTTTTT. The chain joins TRBV7-9 to TRBJ1-4; D gene ambiguous. CDR1 and CDR2 from the germline V gene are SEHNR and FQNEAQ (reference sequence). Deletions cut 6 bases from V and 2 bases from J, with 10 bases between. The CDR3 sequence is 14 residues long.